The clone carrying this TCR beta chain showed up many times. The sample originates from a study of T cells in Graves' hyperthyroidism and ophthalmopathy. RNA transcripts provided the source from which TCR beta CDR3 regions were amplified. The TCR CDR3 was amplified in a first-round RT-PCR using the HTBI primer set. From the multiplex PCR reads, TCRdb called clonotypes with MiXCR, one entry per CDR3 protein. The sample carries 550,000 to 850,000 distinct CDR3 sequences, 18% recorded once. The sequenced sample was blood. The receptor was derived from a woman in her fifties or sixties with Graves' hyperthyroidism that later progressed to Graves' ophthalmopathy.

The CDR3 loop reads CASSAGTTGNQPQHF. The CDR3 region has the DNA TGTGCCAGCAGTGCCGGGACAACCGGCAATCAGCCCCAGCATTTT. The chain carries TRBV6-1 and TRBJ1-5, with D perhaps TRBD1 (6 bases). The CDR3 consists of 15 residues. The V gene's germline CDR1 is MNHNS and CDR2 SASEGT. V dropped 4 bases and J dropped 2 bases, with 12 bases sitting between them.